This T cell receptor beta chain derives from a study of cytomegalovirus exposure and HLA in healthy donors. Findings and caveats of the study: A later examination showed that TCR association rates differed by HLA locus, with DRB1 most and HLA-C fewest. As was reported, the HLA-A and HLA-B alleles of most subjects were accurately predicted from TCR beta sequences. The authors later found most CMV-associated TCR beta chains appeared HLA-restricted. In a later analysis, donors in an Asian-associated ancestry cluster reportedly had fewer N-insertions in productive TCRs than the cohort mean.

The PCR was carried out with 60 Vbeta primers and 13 Jbeta primers. This table comes from immunoSEQ multiplex PCR, and its TCRdb copy is limited to in-frame clones, with some not included. Found here are around 170,000 clones, approximately 82% of them singletons; the top ten hold 1.4%. This clone was seen more than once but under ten times. Its antigen is not identified. V lost 0 bases and J lost 8; bases outside the gene matches: 6. Germline V lookup: CDR1 MNHEY, CDR2 SVGAGI. The CDR3 sequence is 14 residues long. This receptor was obtained from a male donor in good health and CMV-seronegative. Sequencing was performed on PBMCs. The rearrangement links TRBV6-5 to TRBJ1-2; TRBD1 matches 7 bases. CDR3 nucleotides: TGTGCCAGCAGTTACTCCACAGGGGTTAGCGGCTACACCTTC. Residues: CASSYSTGVSGYTF.